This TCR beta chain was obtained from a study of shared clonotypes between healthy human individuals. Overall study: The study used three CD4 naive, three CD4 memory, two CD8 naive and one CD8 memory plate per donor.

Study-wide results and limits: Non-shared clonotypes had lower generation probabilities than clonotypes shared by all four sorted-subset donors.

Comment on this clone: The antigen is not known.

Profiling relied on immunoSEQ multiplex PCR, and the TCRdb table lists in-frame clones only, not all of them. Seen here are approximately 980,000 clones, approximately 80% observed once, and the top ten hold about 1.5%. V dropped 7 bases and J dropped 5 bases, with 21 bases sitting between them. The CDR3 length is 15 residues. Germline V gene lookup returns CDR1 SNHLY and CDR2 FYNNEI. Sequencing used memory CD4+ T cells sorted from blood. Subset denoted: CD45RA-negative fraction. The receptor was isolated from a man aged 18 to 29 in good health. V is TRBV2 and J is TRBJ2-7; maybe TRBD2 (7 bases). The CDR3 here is CASKGGGFERDEQYF. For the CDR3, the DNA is TGTGCCAGCAAAGGGGGGGGATTCGAAAGGGACGAGCAGTACTTC.